Below are 12 T cell receptor beta chains sequenced from a single sample in a study of beta chain features in type 1 diabetes. These TCRs are of unknown antigen specificity. Study results and caveats: All four CD4+ subsets from Type 1 diabetes patients carried moderately but significantly shorter TCRB CDR3s.

All of the isolated RNA was reverse transcribed, so expressed TCRB transcripts were sequenced. Sequencing used immunoSEQ multiplex PCR; TCRdb keeps in-frame clones, though not all of them. The data show hundreds of thousands of clones, about 14% seen once. The sequencing input was naive CD4+ T cells from blood. Receptor source: a man younger than 35 with type 1 diabetes.

The chain has TRBV20-1 and TRBJ1-3; unclear D gene. The V end was cut by 3 bases, the J end by 11 bases, with 11 bases between. The CDR3 loop spans 11 amino acids. Per germline, CDR1 DFQATT and CDR2 SNEGSKA (reference sequence). In DNA, the CDR3 is TGCAGTGCTAGGGCCCAAGCCGCCATATATTTT. Translated, it gives CSARAQAAIYF.

This clone was seen more than once but under ten times. The DNA for the CDR3 is TGTGCCAGTAGCTTCCCGGACAGCTACAATGAGCAGTTCTTC. As protein: CASSFPDSYNEQFF. The chain recombines TRBV19 with TRBJ2-1; D is possibly TRBD1 (6 bases). Trimming took 6 bases from V and 3 from J, leaving 12 bases between them. Germline CDR1 is LNHDA and CDR2 is SQIVND (reference sequence). The CDR3 consists of 14 residues.

This clone has only a few counts. This chain links TRBV6-1 with TRBJ2-3; D call uncertain. Germline assignment: CDR1 MNHNS and CDR2 SASEGT. Trimming stripped 2 bases from V and 7 bases from J, with 4 bases between. The CDR3 is 11 amino acids. The CDR3 reads CASSESYTQYF. CDR3 nucleotide sequence: TGTGCCAGCAGTGAAAGTTATACGCAGTATTTT.

The rearrangement uses TRBV7-2 and TRBJ2-2; weak D call: TRBD1 (6 bases). The CDR3 has 17 residues. Germline CDR1 and CDR2: SGHTA and FQGNSA. Trimming shortened V by 0 bases and J by 4 bases, and 15 bases separated the two germline ends. In nucleotides, the CDR3 is TGTGCCAGCAGCTTAGCCAAACAGGGATCGGGCACCGGGGAGCTGTTTTTT. Translating gives CASSLAKQGSGTGELFF.

This clone was observed once. The CDR3 reads CASSLEGLSTEAFF. The CDR3 nucleotides are TGCGCCAGCAGCTTGGAGGGGTTGAGCACTGAAGCTTTCTTT. The chain is built from TRBV5-1 and TRBJ1-1; a weak D match, TRBD1 (5 bases). Deletions cut 0 bases from V and 4 bases from J, with 10 bases between. The CDR3 covers 14 residues. Germline CDR1 reads SGHRS; CDR2 reads YFSETQ.

Written as DNA, the CDR3 is TGCAGCGTAGCCGGGACAGTCAGCACTGAAGCTTTCTTT. Its translation is CSVAGTVSTEAFF. The chain carries TRBV29-1 and TRBJ1-1; 7 bases map to TRBD1. The CDR3 is made up of 13 amino acids. CDR1 and CDR2 (germline): SQVTM, ANQGSEA. V shed 6 bases and J 4 bases; nucleotides not matched to a gene: 8.

This clone has just a few counts. This CDR3 reads CASSTTESGANVLTF. The CDR3 nucleotides read TGTGCCAGCAGCACGACCGAATCTGGGGCCAACGTCCTGACTTTC. This chain uses TRBV7-9 with TRBJ2-6, with unresolved D. The CDR3 consists of 15 residues. Per germline, CDR1 SEHNR and CDR2 FQNEAQ (reference sequence). V lost 5 bases to trimming and J lost 1 base, with 9 bases between them.

The V and J genes are TRBV10-3 and TRBJ1-4, with D maybe TRBD1 (6 bases). CDR3 size: 14 residues. CDR1 ENHRY and CDR2 SYGVKD come from the germline V gene. V lost 6 bases, J lost 7 bases, and 15 bases lay in between. The CDR3 is CAISPRDKGEKLFF. The CDR3, as DNA: TGTGCCATCAGCCCCCGGGACAAGGGTGAAAAACTGTTTTTT.

The chain carries TRBV5-6 and TRBJ2-3; TRBD2 agrees at 9 bases. The germline gives CDR1 SGHDT, CDR2 YYEEEE. Trimming removed 3 bases from V and 2 bases from J; junction bases left unmatched: 10. The CDR3 sequence is 17 residues long. As DNA, the CDR3 is TGTGCCAGCAGCTATATGACTAAGCGGGGGGCCACAGATACGCAGTATTTT. This codes for CASSYMTKRGATDTQYF.

This clone was observed a few times. The chain combines TRBV7-9 with TRBJ2-1, with 7 bases matching TRBD2. This CDR3 comprises 15 residues. In germline, CDR1 is SEHNR, CDR2 FQNEAQ (reference sequence). After removal of 1 base from V and 5 bases from J, the junction contained 5 bases not matched to a gene. For the CDR3, the DNA is TGTGCCAGCAGCTTAGACAGCGGGGCCCACAATGAGCAGTTCTTC. This gives the protein CASSLDSGAHNEQFF.

This clone appeared a few times. The chain joins TRBV7-9 to TRBJ2-7, with TRBD1 as a possible D gene (5 bases). Germline V gives CDR1 SEHNR, CDR2 FQNEAQ (reference sequence). The length of the CDR3 is 14 residues. Trimming stripped 0 bases from V and 7 bases from J, with 13 bases between. The CDR3 reads CASSLALPTEEQYF. CDR3 sequence (DNA): TGTGCCAGCAGCTTAGCGCTCCCGACAGAAGAGCAGTACTTC.

The chain is built from TRBV30 and TRBJ1-4; D is possibly TRBD1 (5 bases). CDR3 size: 13 residues. V lost 0 bases, J lost 8 bases, and 10 bases lay in between. Germline V gene data show CDR1 as GTSNPN and CDR2 as SVGIG (reference sequence). CDR3 amino acids: CAWSVPGLEKLFF. The CDR3, as DNA: TGTGCCTGGAGTGTACCAGGGTTGGAAAAACTGTTTTTT.